The 18 T cell receptor beta chains reported below all come from one sample, sequenced in a study of cytomegalovirus exposure and HLA in healthy donors. Researchers ran the PCR with 60 Vbeta and 13 Jbeta primers. Here immunoSEQ multiplex PCR was the method, and the copy in TCRdb shows in-frame clones only, minus some. This sample contains about 120,000 clones. The sample taken for sequencing was PBMCs. The receptors come from a man younger than 35 in good health and CMV-seronegative.

The chain employs TRBV5-6 and TRBJ2-5; D may be TRBD1 (6 bases). TRBJ2-7 explains the end of the DNA better; the J call may be wrong. Germline V gene lookup returns CDR1 SGHDT and CDR2 YYEEEE. This CDR3 contains 15 residues. In DNA, the CDR3 is TGTGCCAGCAGCTTGAGAGGACAGCCCTCTGGCGAGCAGTACTTC. It specifies CASSLRGQPSGEQYF.

This chain links TRBV15 with TRBJ2-5; D might be TRBD2 (5 bases). V dropped 0 bases and J dropped 2 bases, with 13 bases sitting between them. The CDR3 spans 16 residues. Germline CDR1 is LNHNV and CDR2 is YYDKDF (reference sequence). In DNA, the CDR3 is TGTGCCACCAGCAGAGATCTCCCTAGCCCACAAGAGACCCAGTACTTC. Protein sequence: CATSRDLPSPQETQYF.

The V and J genes are TRBV10-1 and TRBJ1-1, with D unresolved. Germline CDR1 and CDR2: WNHNN and SYGVQD (reference sequence). The CDR3 totals 14 residues. The germline V and J ends were trimmed by 2 bases and 5 bases, with 12 bases remaining between them. For the CDR3, the DNA is TGCGCCAGCAGTGAGACGCCAGTGGTAACTGAAGCTTTCTTT. This codes for CASSETPVVTEAFF.

The gene calls are TRBV30 and TRBJ1-3, with 9 bases identical to TRBD1. V was pared by 2 bases and J by 7 bases, with 12 bases of the junction left unmatched. The CDR3 loop spans 16 amino acids. Germline V CDR1 and CDR2: GTSNPN, SVGIG (reference sequence). CDR3 sequence: CAWSTHRGRLPNTIYF. CDR3 DNA: TGTGCCTGGAGTACGCACAGGGGGCGCCTCCCGAACACCATATATTTT.

This chain joins TRBV5-1 and TRBJ2-3; D is possibly TRBD1 (5 bases). The CDR3 covers 14 residues. Germline loops: CDR1 SGHRS, CDR2 YFSETQ. Trimming removed 1 base from V and 3 bases from J, with 9 bases in between. DNA for the CDR3: TGCGCCAGCAGCTTGTACAGGACAACAGATACGCAGTATTTT. Its protein is CASSLYRTTDTQYF.

CDR3: CASTPATGNNYGYTF. CDR3 coding DNA: TGCGCCAGCACCCCCGCAACAGGGAATAACTATGGCTACACCTTC. V is TRBV5-1 and J is TRBJ1-2; a possible D gene is TRBD1 (6 bases). The CDR3 totals 15 residues. V lost 6 bases and J 1 base, leaving 16 bases between the germline ends. From germline, CDR1 is SGHRS and CDR2 YFSETQ.

The J gene is TRBJ2-3, the V gene TRBV18; TRBD2 is a possible D gene (6 bases). Trimming shortened V by 3 bases and J by 0 bases, and 16 bases separated the two germline ends. The CDR3 consists of 17 residues. Germline V gene data show CDR1 as KGHSH and CDR2 as LQKENI. The CDR3 DNA reads as TGTGCCAGCTCACCTCCAAGTCCAGGGACTAGCACAGATACGCAGTATTTT. Its translation is CASSPPSPGTSTDTQYF.

The V gene is TRBV28, the J gene TRBJ2-1, with D uncertain. V was trimmed by 7 bases and J by 5 bases, leaving 15 bases between them. Germline assignment: CDR1 MDHEN and CDR2 SYDVKM. The CDR3 runs 14 residues. The CDR3 DNA is TGTGCCAGCACGGCGTTCATGGAGAACAATGAGCAGTTCTTC. It encodes CASTAFMENNEQFF.

This rearrangement joins TRBV28 to TRBJ2-3; D is ambiguous. V gave up 7 bases and J gave up 1 base, with 12 bases separating them. From germline, CDR1 is MDHEN and CDR2 SYDVKM. This CDR3 comprises 14 residues. The CDR3 here is CASISRDGTDTQYF. CDR3 bases: TGTGCCAGCATTTCCCGAGATGGCACAGATACGCAGTATTTT.

The chain has TRBV6-1 and TRBJ1-2; 10 bases are shared with TRBD1. This CDR3 comprises 15 residues. Germline assignment: CDR1 MNHNS and CDR2 SASEGT. The junction had 4 bases not matched to a gene; V was cut back by 4 bases and J by 2 bases. The CDR3 DNA reads TGTGCCAGCAGTGGCCGGGACAGGGGAAACTATGGCTACACCTTC. It translates to CASSGRDRGNYGYTF.

V usage is TRBV11-2 and J usage is TRBJ2-7; D might be TRBD1 (7 bases). V shed 3 bases and J shed 4 bases, with 13 bases lying between them. Germline V gene lookup returns CDR1 SGHAT and CDR2 FQNNGV. The CDR3 extends over 14 amino acids. The CDR3 spells CASSFSGRGYEQYF. The CDR3 DNA reads as TGTGCCAGCAGCTTTAGCGGCAGGGGGTACGAGCAGTACTTC.

The chain links TRBV5-1 to TRBJ1-6; D remains ambiguous. Trimming left V 0 bases short and J 10 bases short, with 8 bases between. CDR3 length equals 13 residues. Germline loops: CDR1 SGHRS, CDR2 YFSETQ. The CDR3 reads CASSLAGRSPLHF. The CDR3, as DNA: TGCGCCAGCAGCTTGGCGGGGAGATCACCCCTCCACTTT.

The genes are TRBV5-1 and TRBJ2-1; 8 bases match TRBD2. This CDR3 spans 17 amino acids. The V and J ends lost 0 bases and 0 bases, in that order; junction bases with no gene match: 5. Germline V gene data show CDR1 as SGHRS and CDR2 as YFSETQ. The CDR3 here is CASSLVPGLASYNEQFF. CDR3 DNA: TGCGCCAGCAGCTTGGTGCCAGGACTAGCCTCCTACAATGAGCAGTTCTTC.

The chain recombines TRBV10-1 with TRBJ2-1, with a possible D match to TRBD2 (6 bases). The CDR3 sequence is 14 residues long. Trimming left V 0 bases short and J 7 bases short, with 10 bases between. Germline values: CDR1 WNHNN, CDR2 SYGVQD (reference sequence). The CDR3 is CASSESRRGNEQFF. CDR3 coding DNA: TGCGCCAGCAGTGAGTCGAGGAGGGGAAATGAGCAGTTCTTC.

CDR3 nucleotides: TGTGCCAGCAGCCACCAGCGGATAGTGGGCAAAAACATTCAGTACTTC. The encoded protein is CASSHQRIVGKNIQYF. This chain uses TRBV14 with TRBJ2-4, with D perhaps TRBD2 (5 bases). Germline CDR1 is SGHDN and CDR2 is FVKESK. V was trimmed by 3 bases and J by 3 bases, leaving 15 bases between them. This CDR3 is 16 amino acids long.

The chain carries TRBV7-2 and TRBJ1-2; D is undetermined. Trimming pared 3 bases from V and 5 bases from J, leaving 10 bases between. The CDR3 is 13 residues long. Germline V lookup: CDR1 SGHTA, CDR2 FQGNSA. CDR3 sequence reads: CASSLWLEYGYTF. The CDR3 DNA is TGTGCCAGCAGCTTGTGGTTGGAGTATGGCTACACCTTC.

The rearrangement uses TRBV5-1 and TRBJ1-1, with 11 bases that match TRBD1. In germline, CDR1 is SGHRS, CDR2 YFSETQ. CDR3 length equals 16 residues. J was trimmed by 1 base and V by 5 bases; bases with no gene match: 7. The CDR3: CASRITGTGGNTEAFF. As DNA, the CDR3 is TGCGCCAGCAGGATAACCGGGACAGGGGGGAACACTGAAGCTTTCTTT.

V usage is TRBV6-4 and J usage is TRBJ1-1; perhaps TRBD1 as D (6 bases). Germline CDR1 and CDR2: MRHNA and SNTAGT. The germline V and J ends were trimmed by 0 bases and 5 bases, with 10 bases remaining between them. The CDR3 is made up of 14 amino acids. CDR3: CASSDSGRGTEAFF. CDR3 DNA: TGTGCCAGCAGTGACTCCGGCAGGGGTACTGAAGCTTTCTTT.